The 16 T cell receptor beta chains reported below all come from one sample, sequenced in a study of sequential checkpoint blockade in melanoma. Clones were sequenced by immunoSEQ multiplex PCR, and TCRdb holds only the in-frame ones, with some missing. The sample has 5,300 or so clones, roughly a fifth seen once. Treatment in this sample: randomized to nivolumab then ipilimumab (arm A) or the reverse (arm B). This specimen consisted of tumor tissue (inferred from file names), obtained from a patient given nivolumab and ipilimumab in sequence. The receptors come from a human donor with melanoma.

By share of the sample, this clone is medium-sized. In DNA, the CDR3 is TGTGCCAGCAGGCAAAGGGGAAACACCATATATTTT. Its protein is CASRQRGNTIYF. The chain recombines TRBV28 with TRBJ1-3; D is unclear. This CDR3 has 12 residues. CDR1 is MDHEN and CDR2 is SYDVKM in the germline V gene. V was cut by 6 bases and J by 4 bases, with 7 bases left in between.

This clone was seen only a few times. The rearrangement joins TRBV28 to TRBJ1-2; D perhaps matches TRBD1 (5 bases). Trimming removed 5 bases at V and 2 bases at J, with 9 bases between. Germline V CDR1 and CDR2: MDHEN, SYDVKM. The CDR3 has 13 amino acids. CDR3 sequence reads: CASSTQENYGYTF. DNA of the CDR3: TGTGCCAGCAGTACACAGGAGAACTATGGCTACACCTTC.

This clone was recorded a few times. V and J are TRBV5-1 and TRBJ1-2; D is perhaps TRBD1 (5 bases). The CDR3 has 16 residues. Germline CDR1 SGHRS, CDR2 YFSETQ. V lost 4 bases to trimming and J lost 4 bases, with 20 bases between them. CDR3 sequence: CASSPEGRDLGYGYTF. In DNA form, the CDR3 reads TGCGCCAGCAGCCCGGAGGGGCGGGACCTAGGCTATGGCTACACCTTC.

This clone was found many times. The chain combines TRBV11-3 with TRBJ2-6; possibly TRBD1 or TRBD2 for D (5 bases each). Germline V gene data show CDR1 as SGHNT and CDR2 as YENEEA. Trimming shortened V by 6 bases and J by 3 bases, and 15 bases separated the two germline ends. The CDR3 sequence is 16 residues long. CDR3 protein: CASRGPVDLGANVLTF. CDR3 sequence (DNA): TGTGCCAGCAGGGGACCCGTTGATCTTGGGGCCAACGTCCTGACTTTC.

The chain has TRBV6-8 and TRBJ1-6, with TRBD1 matching 11 bases. Germline V gives CDR1 MNHGY, CDR2 SAAAGT. Losses at the gene ends were 5 bases for V and 6 bases for J; bases not matched to a gene: 9. The CDR3 covers 17 residues. The DNA for the CDR3 is TGTGCCAGCAGTGACATCTGGACAGGGGGCTCTAATTCACCCCTCCACTTT. Residues: CASSDIWTGGSNSPLHF.

This clone is deemed medium-sized. The chain carries TRBV28 and TRBJ1-1; D not resolved. Per germline, CDR1 MDHEN and CDR2 SYDVKM. With 2 bases removed from V and 0 bases from J, the gap between germline ends came to 7 bases. The CDR3 loop spans 14 amino acids. CDR3 residues: CASSLRAMNTEAFF. For the CDR3, the DNA is TGTGCCAGCAGTTTACGGGCTATGAACACTGAAGCTTTCTTT.

The chain couples TRBV25-1 to TRBJ1-2; no clear D. The CDR3 has 13 amino acids. Trimming left V 3 bases short and J 11 bases short, with 16 bases between. Germline V gene lookup returns CDR1 MGHDK and CDR2 SYGVNS. The CDR3 is CASSDQTLSGYTF. The DNA of the CDR3 is TGTGCCAGCAGTGATCAGACCCTCTCGGGGTACACCTTC.

The rearrangement joins TRBV6-8 to TRBJ2-7; weak D call: TRBD1 (5 bases). The germline V gene has CDR1 MNHGY and CDR2 SAAAGT. The CDR3 totals 12 residues. Trimming removed 10 bases from V and 4 bases from J, with 14 bases in between. CDR3 region: CAIPGSMYEQYF. CDR3 DNA: TGTGCCATCCCAGGGTCTATGTACGAGCAGTACTTC.

This clone has a handful of counts. This chain links TRBV28 with TRBJ2-5; no clear D gene. The CDR3 runs to 15 residues. CDR1 MDHEN and CDR2 SYDVKM come from the germline V gene. V lost 6 bases and J 4 bases, leaving 18 bases between the germline ends. The CDR3 here is CASRMGQRLVETQYF. CDR3 in DNA: TGTGCCAGCAGAATGGGCCAGAGGTTGGTAGAGACCCAGTACTTC.

This clone was seen a few times. The V and J genes are TRBV2 and TRBJ2-4, with 8 bases aligning to TRBD2. With V trimmed by 2 bases and J by 0 bases, 6 bases remained unmatched. Germline V lookup: CDR1 SNHLY, CDR2 FYNNEI. The CDR3 length is 17 residues. This CDR3 is CASSEILAELAKNIQYF. In DNA form, the CDR3 reads TGTGCCAGCAGTGAAATACTAGCGGAACTAGCCAAAAACATTCAGTACTTC.

This clone was counted ten times or more. The J gene is TRBJ2-1, the V gene TRBV6-8; the match to TRBD2 covers 14 bases. The CDR3 consists of 14 residues. Germline CDR1 reads MNHGY; CDR2 reads SAAAGT. After removal of 8 bases from V and 4 bases from J, the junction contained 1 base not matched to a gene. This CDR3 is CASGLAGGYNEQFF. CDR3 DNA sequence: TGTGCCAGCGGACTAGCGGGGGGATACAATGAGCAGTTCTTC.

V gene TRBV12-5 combines with J gene TRBJ1-5; possible D gene TRBD1, 5 bases. Germline CDR1 is LGHNT and CDR2 is FRNRAP. There are 17 residues in the CDR3. Trimming pared 2 bases from V and 4 bases from J, leaving 18 bases between. The CDR3 sequence: CASGLWTSQGLNQPQHF. The DNA for the CDR3 is TGTGCTAGTGGTTTGTGGACAAGTCAGGGCTTAAATCAGCCCCAGCATTTT.

This clone was counted between two and nine times. J is TRBJ2-2 and V is TRBV1; TRBD2, the D gene given by the table, was not confirmed from the DNA. TRBV1 is a recognized pseudogene. The CDR3 spans 19 residues. The CDR3 DNA follows: TGCACCAGCAGCCAAGCTAGAGGGAGCGGGGGGCCCAACACCGGGGAGCTGTTTTTT. Residues: CTSSQARGSGGPNTGELFF.

This clone has at least ten counts. CDR3 residues: CASRGAKGPLYEQYF. CDR3 sequence (DNA): TGTGCCAGCAGGGGGGCGAAGGGGCCCTTATACGAGCAGTACTTC. This chain links TRBV11-3 with TRBJ2-7; TRBD1 might be the D (6 bases). The V and J ends lost 6 bases and 4 bases respectively, with 19 bases between them. This CDR3 spans 15 amino acids. Germline CDR1 reads SGHNT; CDR2 reads YENEEA.

This clone has a handful of counts. The chain is built from TRBV10-1 and TRBJ1-3; unclear D gene. This CDR3 contains 11 residues. CDR1 is WNHNN, CDR2 SYGVQD, per germline (reference sequence). With 8 bases removed from V and 7 bases from J, the gap between germline ends came to 9 bases. CDR3 region: CASLSSNTIYF. The CDR3 coding sequence is TGCGCCAGCCTGTCTAGCAACACCATATATTTT.

A few counts support this clone. The V gene is TRBV6-1, the J gene TRBJ2-3; D unresolved. In germline, CDR1 is MNHNS, CDR2 SASEGT. There are 13 residues in the CDR3. V lost 0 bases to trimming and J lost 6 bases, with 7 bases between them. DNA for the CDR3: TGTGCCAGCAGTGAAGCTAGGTGGGATACGCAGTATTTT. As protein: CASSEARWDTQYF.